This TCR beta chain was profiled in a study of identical twins (dated by TCRdb to about 2016). Concerning the study at large: The study deep-sequenced TCR alpha and beta repertoires from monozygotic twins, unrelated adults of various ages and cord blood to test whether fetal clonotypes persist. Replicate twin experiments were performed at different times using different library preparation protocols to rule out contamination. The research as a whole found: In beta out-of-frame sequences, excess twin sharing was weaker, because having fewer shared sequences lowered the signal-to-noise ratio. Because the same donors could not be followed over many years, conclusions were based on cross-sectional statistical analysis. Out-of-frame TCR alpha sharing in monozygotic twins was systematically underestimated by recombination models, whereas sharing between unrelated individuals was in agreement with the recombination models. Fewer insertions were carried by abundant cord blood beta clonotypes, a similar but weaker trend appeared in young adult naive repertoires, and no such trend appeared in memory repertoires. Compared with coincidental sharing between unrelated individuals, an excess of low generation-probability sequences was observed among out-of-frame TCR alpha sequences shared between twins. Invariant T cells such as MAIT and iNKT could partly confound zero-insertion analyses, though diverse VJ usage argued against this for most clonotypes.

Library preparation employed 5' RACE. The sequencing machine was an Illumina HiSeq 2000. Template switching added a universal primer binding site, and the final cDNA carried a unique molecular identifier that allowed TCR cDNA molecules to be counted accurately. Specific primers in the conserved constant-segment region were used to synthesize first-strand cDNA for the TCR alpha and beta chains. To control for contamination, every cDNA library carried two barcodes: a SMART-Mk sample barcode plus Illumina barcodes. TruSeq adapter sequences along with Illumina sample barcodes were introduced in two successive PCR steps. TCR alpha and beta cDNA libraries were sequenced on the Illumina HiSeq platform with custom primers. The authors processed their data as follows. MiGEC was used to process raw reads and extract unique molecular identifiers, and MiXCR was used to find CDR3 positions. For each individual, recombination models were inferred using an EM algorithm with the repgenHMM and IGoR tools. The analysis of shared clonotypes was done with the tcR package in R, with sharing normalized by the product of cloneset sizes. To study raw recombination without the effects of thymic and clonal selection, out-of-frame nonproductive sequences were analyzed. TCRdb's own reprocessing of the public reads used fastp at Q25 and MiXCR and kept productive beta chains. Each entry is one CDR3 protein sequence, shown with its most common DNA and genes. These V and J calls rely on TCRdb rather than the paper's analysis. Across this sample there are roughly 250,000 distinct CDR3 sequences, with around 15% seen only once. The ten largest clones represent 8.8% of the sample.

This clonotype was detected a few times. There is no known antigen for this receptor. No qualities accompany the bases; no much larger clone lies one base away. Every donor was a healthy Caucasian. Miltenyi CD45RO+ enrichment and human naive T-cell isolation kits were used to isolate memory (CD45RO+) and naive T cells from PBMC. According to the germline V gene, CDR1 reads LGHNA and CDR2 reads YSLEER. The CDR3, from cysteine to phenylalanine, totals 18 residues. Only the CDR3 portion is preserved as DNA: 54 bases, with reading frame beginning at the first base. For this chain, trimming is 1 base at the V end and 6 bases at the J end, and the number of junction bases without a gene match is 16.

This clonotype was sampled from a woman under 30 in good health. Sequencing was carried out using memory (CD45RO+) T cells sorted from blood. Sample cell subset or site, as interpreted from the label and publication: CD45RO+ enriched T cells. The chain links TRBV4-3 with TRBJ2-7; 9 nucleotides in the junction match TRBD1. The DNA reads as follows: TGCGCCAGCAGCCAAGGGGCCGGGACAGGGTACCGGGGGAGCGAGCAGTACTTC. This is translated as CASSQGAGTGYRGSEQYF.